This section outlines one T cell receptor beta chain sequence together with its context. Its antigen is unknown. This entry belongs to a study of T-cell memory formation after mild COVID-19. On the study more broadly: TCR clusters were mostly donor specific.

Broader study findings: Chiefly within CM and EM were the contracting CD4+ clones; CD8+ ones were within EMRA.

The trim removed 2 bases at V and 7 bases at J, leaving 5 bases unmatched. The germline gives CDR1 SGHRS, CDR2 YFSETQ. The CDR3 consists of 14 residues. MiXCR, applied by TCRdb to the 5' RACE reads, yields one record per CDR3 protein. The table lists some 300,000 distinct CDR3 sequences, roughly 19% of them singletons. The clonotype originates from a man younger than 35 who had mild COVID-19 (a few samples of this study predate the infection). Cell type and time point are not known. Sequenced sample: PBMCs or a T cell subset sorted from them (not recorded which). The chain uses TRBV5-1 and TRBJ2-7, with 11 bases lining up with TRBD1. Here the CDR3 reads CASSLGQGAEEQYF. DNA of the CDR3: TGCGCCAGCAGCTTAGGACAGGGGGCGGAAGAGCAGTACTTC.